This section outlines one T cell receptor beta chain sequence together with its context. The clone's antigen remains unknown. The library was made by the immunoSEQ multiplex PCR assay. For the multiplex PCR, a mixture combining 60 forward primers for TCR Vbeta segments and 13 reverse primers for TCR Jbeta segments was used. Amplification of the CDR3 region of rearranged TCR beta genes was performed with a multiplex PCR assay on genomic DNA. The amplified TCR beta libraries were sequenced on the Illumina HiSeq System as 87-base-pair reads. The paper's processing steps were these. In a later analysis, tens of millions of unique TCR beta chains were counted across the roughly 610 repertoires, and roughly 10 million of these chains were shared by at least two donors. To remove PCR and sequencing errors, raw reads were error-corrected and collapsed into unique sequences using a nearest-neighbor algorithm that merged closely related sequences. CDR3 sequences were aligned to IMGT reference sequences to assign V, D and J gene segments. Each retained sequence needed at least a six-nucleotide match to both a V gene segment and a J gene segment. A rearrangement was called productive if the CDR3 had no stop codons and remained in frame with V and J, and every other rearrangement was called non-productive. CDR3 was defined by IMGT convention, running from the second conserved V-encoded cysteine to the conserved J-encoded phenylalanine. Sequences without an unambiguous match to a single V gene segment were excluded from the earlier analysis of about 600 of the donors. In an earlier analysis of 450 to 750 of the donors, a V segment was called functional when productive rearrangements were above 56.7%, and segregating when the standard deviation between donors exceeded 5%. A statistical classification framework was developed to diagnose cytomegalovirus status using the catalog of TCR beta chain sequences. In a later analysis, V and J genes were assigned by comparing TCR nucleotide sequences against IMGT/GENE-DB human TR gene sequences. In a later analysis, CDR3 sequences and most-parsimonious VDJ recombination scenarios were assigned using the TCRdist pipeline. A later analysis defined each TCR beta chain by its CDR3 amino acid sequence plus V-gene family, and excluded reads lacking a unique V-gene family. A later analysis removed 550 to 700 highly shared, low-generation-probability nucleotide sequences to deal with suspected cross-contamination and a sequencing artifact. In a later analysis, a clonal expansion index for each public chain was calculated from normalized within-repertoire ranks of inferred template counts. In a later analysis, generation probabilities were computed using a VDJ recombination model fitted to out-of-frame rearrangements, and the results were checked against IGoR. In a later analysis, TCR-TCR, TCR-HLA and TCR-CMV co-occurrence was scored with hypergeometric tests, and a repertoire-size bias correction was applied to TCR pairs. To estimate false discovery rates, a later analysis permuted the HLA or CMV assignments 20 times. A later analysis grouped co-occurring TCRs with DBSCAN, adding TCRdist sequence similarity when clustering within HLA-allele-positive subsets. Repertoires with fewer than 30,000 or more than 120,000 public chains, plus five repertoires with anomalous nucleotide sharing, were excluded from co-occurrence clustering. The clones in this table, taken by TCRdb from immuneACCESS, are in-frame only. Not every clone is retained; where verified, under half of the shortfall comes from an unresolved V gene, and the cause of the rest is unknown. Clone size and V and J calls were adopted from that table, with D and trimming inferred from the DNA. This sample's table contains 180,000 or so clones. The leading ten clones occupy approximately 0.72% of the sample.

This record comes from a study of cytomegalovirus exposure and HLA in healthy donors (dated by TCRdb to about 2017). In the study overall: An earlier analysis of several hundred of the donors reported 250 to 300 Gb of sequence data and some 120 million unique TCR beta sequences from about 200 million T cells. A later genetic analysis used genome-wide SNP genotypes for 398 of the 666 donors, treating that subset as a discovery cohort. Typing coverage varied by locus: roughly 629-630 donors for A, B, C, DRB1 and DQB1; some 520 for DQA1; over 600 for DPA1; roughly 450 for DPB1. In the later analysis, no new phenotypic data were used to find candidate immune exposures; instead, reliance was placed on TCR beta sequences and their occurrence across donors. Among the approximately 430 genotyped donors, 75% to 90% belonged to the genetic ancestry cluster associated with self-reported Caucasian donors. Because of strong linkage in the cohort, five DR-DQ haplotypes were treated as single units for association and clustering. Using immunosequencing, the study profiled T cell repertoires from 500 to 800 subjects and related those repertoires to cytomegalovirus serostatus. All discovery cohort repertoires had been generated using a single sequencing platform. Around 300 gigabases of sequencing data and approximately 84 million unique TCR sequences were included in an early release covering roughly 600 HLA-typed donors. Across approximately 400 genotyped donors of the cohort, an average of about 240,000 unique TCR beta nucleotide sequences per donor were sequenced, and 15% to 20% of those sequences were non-productive. Class I and class II HLA loci were covered by the typing at four-digit resolution. A later analysis re-examined previously published TCR beta repertoires from hundreds of donors and added high-resolution HLA genotyping to investigate patterns of TCR occurrence. A separate validation cohort of roughly 130 different subjects was used in addition to the approximately 700-subject first cohort. To predict cytomegalovirus infection status, the study brought together high-throughput TCR immunosequencing, statistical association of individual TCRs with disease status, and machine learning. The study aimed to test whether signatures of past pathogen exposure could be identified by cataloging public T cell receptors. An earlier analysis of several hundred of the donors applied high-throughput TCR beta sequencing to assess whether each TCR beta V gene segment acted as functional or pseudogenic. Alongside the repertoire data, information on donor age, sex, ethnicity and CMV serostatus was compiled. Study-wide findings and limitations: Immune exposure information for the cohort was limited to CMV serostatus. In an earlier analysis of some 550 of the donors, most TCR beta V segments were observed in productive rearrangements about 87% or about 30% of the time, broadly matching IMGT annotations. Because some donors lacked HLA typing at each locus, the association tests relied only on the typed subset. The earlier analysis of a few hundred of the donors excluded fewer than 20 rarely observed V segments, including chromosome 9 orphons, because counts were too low. V-gene and J-gene trimming of TCR beta chains was associated with a missense DCLRE1C variant in a later genetic analysis, and the association was replicated in an independent cohort. According to a later analysis, most CMV-associated TCR beta chains appeared to be HLA-restricted, and the HLA associations seemed to be driven largely by CMV exposure. Sequencing depth was assumed to be roughly uniform across donors in the presence/absence analyses, though that assumption may not hold. A further reported finding was that TCR beta sequences accurately predicted the HLA-A and HLA-B alleles for most subjects in the first cohort. The sequencing pipeline was judged likely to have produced a cluster of highly shared sequence variants as a technical artifact. The authors suggested that the approach could potentially be extended to other disease states and immunological phenotypes. Because the 87-base-pair reads could not distinguish some IMGT-functional V segments, including TRBV6-2 and TRBV6-3, those segments were excluded. Correlated functional status among segregating V segments might be attributable to linkage disequilibrium, but an unknown experimental factor could not be ruled out. A few of the identified cytomegalovirus-associated TCR beta chains were confirmed in vitro to be specific for cytomegalovirus antigens. A later analysis found that TCR association rates varied across HLA loci, with DRB1 alleles showing the most associated TCRs and HLA-C alleles the fewest. The classifier was reported to diagnose cytomegalovirus status with high specificity and sensitivity in both the original cohort and the validation cohort. A total of 150 to 200 TCR beta chains were listed by the study as associated with cytomegalovirus. Across donors, most TCR sequences were observed very rarely, whereas some public TCRs were present in many individuals. In a later analysis, HLA-associated TCR beta chains showed more clonal expansion and lower generation probabilities than non-associated chains that were equally common. Assigning TCR associations to individual alleles was difficult when HLA alleles, especially DR and DQ, strongly co-occurred. According to a later analysis, parvovirus B19, influenza, CMV and Epstein-Barr virus appeared linked to several top co-occurrence clusters. Compared with the approximately 710-donor mean, donors in an Asian-associated ancestry cluster had fewer N-insertions in productive TCRs, according to a later genetic analysis. This cohort had only TCR beta chains sequenced, and the lack of alpha or paired-chain data limited which features could be detected. A later analysis associated about 18,000 TCR beta sequences with specific HLA alleles at a false discovery rate of 0.05.

The germline V gene (reference sequence) specifies SGHNT as CDR1 and YYREEE as CDR2. A distance of 19 bases separates the germline ends of V and J, which lose 7 bases and 2 bases respectively. The CDR3, from cysteine to phenylalanine, totals 15 residues. Of all the DNA, just the CDR3 is kept, 45 bases in frame from base 1. The cohort comprised fewer than 750 healthy bone marrow donors. All cohort members were sampled while nominally healthy, although unrecorded immune exposures were likely present. The donor was CMV seropositive and was included in the group of some 290 seropositive cohort members. Every donor gave a peripheral blood sample, and the peripheral blood mononuclear cells from that sample were used for TCR beta sequencing. Genomic DNA extraction from the blood cell samples was performed with the Qiagen DNeasy Blood Extraction Kit.

The chain is assembled from TRBV5-4 and TRBJ2-7; the D gene is possibly TRBD1, with 6 bases matching. Sequenced input: PBMCs. This receptor was obtained from a woman aged 18-29 years in good health and CMV-seropositive. The nucleotide sequence reads as follows: TGTGCCAGCGGACCTCATAGTGCAGGGGCCTACGAGCAGTACTTC. Its protein reads: CASGPHSAGAYEQYF. Supplemented by the reference TRBV5-4 and TRBJ2-7 proteins around the CDR3, the complete variable domain is ETGVTQSPTHLIKTRGQQVTLRCSSQSGHNTVSWYQQALGQGPQFIFQYYREEENGRGNFPPRFSGLQFPNYSSELNVNALELDDSALYLCASGPHSAGAYEQYFGPGTRLTVT.